These T cell receptor beta chains were read from a single sample in a study of cytomegalovirus exposure and HLA in healthy donors. Profiled with immunoSEQ multiplex PCR; TCRdb holds only in-frame clones, not every one. Found here are 70,000 or so clones; the top ten clones hold about 0.82%. The sequenced sample was PBMCs. The receptors originated from a boy between 10 and 17 years old in good health and CMV-seronegative. Both conserved end residues are part of each CDR3. D genes are given only for firm matches.

CDR3 DNA	CDR3 protein	V gene	J gene	D gene
TGTGCCAGCTCACCCCGGGATAGCGGCAGATTCACAGATACGCAGTATTTT	CASSPRDSGRFTDTQYF	TRBV18	TRBJ2-3	.
TGTGCCAGCAGTACGAAAAGGGGGCACACTGAAGCTTTCTTT	CASSTKRGHTEAFF	TRBV6-5	TRBJ1-1	TRBD1
TGTGCCAGCAGCTTGTTAGCAAAAGGGAACACTGAAGCTTTCTTT	CASSLLAKGNTEAFF	TRBV5-8	TRBJ1-1	.
TGTGCCAGCAATCGACAGCCAGTCACTTACGAGCAGTACTTC	CASNRQPVTYEQYF	TRBV5-5	TRBJ2-7	.
TGTGCCAGCAGCTTAGCAGACCGGCAGGGGACTGAAGCTTTCTTT	CASSLADRQGTEAFF	TRBV7-9	TRBJ1-1	.
TGTGCCAGCAGCCCTAGACAGGGTAACTATGGCTACACCTTC	CASSPRQGNYGYTF	TRBV7-9	TRBJ1-2	TRBD1
TGTGCCAGCAGCCTATATGGGACTAGCGGGGGGGCAAACACAGATACGCAGTATTTT	CASSLYGTSGGANTDTQYF	TRBV7-3	TRBJ2-3	TRBD2
TGTGCCAGTAGTAGTTACTGGACAGGGATTAGCAATCAGCCCCAGCATTTT	CASSSYWTGISNQPQHF	TRBV19	TRBJ1-5	TRBD1
TGTGCCAGCAGCCAAGCCAGGGATGAATTGGGTGGCTACACCTTC	CASSQARDELGGYTF	TRBV4-2	TRBJ1-2	.
TGTGCCAGCAGTTACTCTGGGGCGGACTACGAGCAGTACTTC	CASSYSGADYEQYF	TRBV6-5	TRBJ2-7	.
TGCGCCAGCAGCCCCCAGACAGGGGTCCCCCCAGGGGAGCAGTACTTC	CASSPQTGVPPGEQYF	TRBV5-1	TRBJ2-7	TRBD1
TGTGCCAGCAGTGAAATGGGACAGGTGACCTATGGCTACACCTTC	CASSEMGQVTYGYTF	TRBV6-1	TRBJ1-2	TRBD1
TGTGCCAGCAGCGTAGCGGACAGGGCCCCCGACGCTTTCTTT	CASSVADRAPDAFF	TRBV9	TRBJ1-1	TRBD1
TGTGCCAGCAGTTACGGGGGACGGGACAACGAGCAGTACTTC	CASSYGGRDNEQYF	TRBV6-5	TRBJ2-7	.
TGTGCCAGCAGTGGACTAGCGGGAGGGCCTGAGCAGTTCTTC	CASSGLAGGPEQFF	TRBV6-1	TRBJ2-1	TRBD2
TGCGCCAGCAGCCAAGGGACTAGCATCACCGGGGAGCTGTTTTTT	CASSQGTSITGELFF	TRBV4-1	TRBJ2-2	TRBD2
TGTGCCAGCAGCCAAGATACAGGGACAGATTATGGCTACACCTTC	CASSQDTGTDYGYTF	TRBV4-2	TRBJ1-2	TRBD1
TGTGCAAGTCGCTTAGAAGGGACAGGGAAGGGGACCGGGGAGCTGTTTTTT	CASRLEGTGKGTGELFF	TRBV12-2	TRBJ2-2	.
TGTGCCAGCAGCCAACAGAGAAACACTGAAGCTTTCTTT	CASSQQRNTEAFF	TRBV7-9	TRBJ1-1	.
TGTGCCAGCAGTTTAAGCCGGAACACTGAAGCTTTCTTT	CASSLSRNTEAFF	TRBV27	TRBJ1-1	.
TGCGCCAGCAGCCAAGATTTGGTCAGGGCCCACGGCTACACCTTC	CASSQDLVRAHGYTF	TRBV4-3	TRBJ1-2	.
TGTGCCAGCAGCTCTAGGACAGGGACCCACCGTTTCTATGGCTACACCTTC	CASSSRTGTHRFYGYTF	TRBV5-6	TRBJ1-2	TRBD1
TGCGCCAGCAGCTTGTCGGGTAACGAAAAACTGTTTTTT	CASSLSGNEKLFF	TRBV5-1	TRBJ1-4	.
TGTGCCAGCAGGGGACAGGGGCTCGTCCGCCAAGAGACCCAGTACTTC	CASRGQGLVRQETQYF	TRBV28	TRBJ2-5	TRBD1
TGCGCCAGCAGCCAAGCTGTTATGGTGGTGACGGGTATCGACGAGCAGTACTTC	CASSQAVMVVTGIDEQYF	TRBV4-1	TRBJ2-7	.
TGTGCCAGCAGCTTCCAGTTCAGGGGACCTCAGGACACTGAAGCTTTCTTT	CASSFQFRGPQDTEAFF	TRBV5-5	TRBJ1-1	.
TGTGCCAGCAGCCAGTGGGCGGGGGGCCCACAAGAGACCCAGTACTTC	CASSQWAGGPQETQYF	TRBV4-2	TRBJ2-5	TRBD2
TGTGCCAGCAGCTTAGGCCTAGCGGGAAGCACCACAGATACGCAGTATTTT	CASSLGLAGSTTDTQYF	TRBV13	TRBJ2-3	TRBD2
TGTGCCAGCAGCTTGGTGGGACAGGGGGGAGAGACCCAGTACTTC	CASSLVGQGGETQYF	TRBV11-2	TRBJ2-5	TRBD1
TGTGCCAGCAGCTACACGGGACAGGGGGCCTACGAGCAGTACTTC	CASSYTGQGAYEQYF	TRBV7-9	TRBJ2-7	TRBD1
TGTGCCAGCAGCGTGGGTTGGGGAGGGAACACTGAAGCTTTCTTT	CASSVGWGGNTEAFF	TRBV9	TRBJ1-1	.
TGTGCCAGCAGCTGGGCTAGGATGGGTTCCGGGAATAGAAACACCATATATTTT	CASSWARMGSGNRNTIYF	TRBV5-5	TRBJ1-3	.
TGTGCCAGTAGTATGCGGTTATTAGGACAGGGGCTACTCTATGGCTACACCTTC	CASSMRLLGQGLLYGYTF	TRBV19	TRBJ1-2	TRBD1
TGTGCCAGCAGAGAACTAGCGGGAAAGAGAGATAAGCAGTATTTT	CASRELAGKRDKQYF	TRBV6-5	TRBJ2-3	TRBD2
TGTGCCAGCACAGACAGGGGCGCCGACGAGCAGTACTTC	CASTDRGADEQYF	TRBV18	TRBJ2-7	TRBD1